This T cell receptor beta chain derives from a study of PD-1 blockade in classical Hodgkin lymphoma (dated by TCRdb to between 2020 and 2021). Background on the whole study: Nivolumab dosing was 3 mg/kg intravenously every 2 weeks, continuing until either disease progression or unacceptable toxicity. To define a peripheral blood immune signature of response to PD-1 blockade in classical Hodgkin lymphoma, the study combined TCR beta sequencing with CyTOF. What the study reported, not specific to this receptor: Patients starting nivolumab less than 1 year after ASCT had lower diversity and were excluded from later analyses to avoid confounding by immune reconstitution. Baseline TCR diversity was reported as lower in newly diagnosed patients than in healthy donors, and lower still in relapsed/refractory patients. Only a single clinical trial cohort was studied, and what caused the repertoire differences, possibly disease activity or prior therapy, remained undefined. Trial patients with a complete response had baseline diversity similar to that of newly diagnosed patients, while partial responders and progressors had significantly lower diversity. A significant rise by C4D1 was seen in CD4+ but not CD8+ TCR diversity (p=0.0027 vs p=0.16), with the rise being most apparent in complete responders (p=0.02).

The germline V end is reduced by 6 bases and the J end by 3 bases; junction bases left unmatched: 24. The CDR3 covers 20 residues, taking in both the cysteine and the phenylalanine. The kept DNA is CDR3 alone, 60 bases in frame from the first base. CDR1 and CDR2 (WSHSY, SAAADI) derive from the germline V gene. Details on this clone: It lacks a known antigen. Base qualities were left out, and no much larger clone turns up one base away.

The intended sense of this specimen's time point label: cycle 2 day 1 (C2D1) of nivolumab. Every trial patient had relapsed following autologous stem cell transplantation, and prior brentuximab vedotin exposure was what differed among cohorts A, B and C. The trial cohort was composed of 55 to 65 patients with relapsed/refractory classical Hodgkin lymphoma, for whom complete response, partial response or progressive disease was recorded as best overall response. Trial patients were treated with single-agent nivolumab in the multi-cohort phase II CheckMate 205 trial. An independent review committee assessed best overall response by applying the 2007 International Working Group response criteria. Trial PBMCs were collected just before the start of nivolumab (C1D1) and during therapy at cycle 2 day 1 and cycle 4 day 1. Peripheral blood was collected in 8 mL Vacutainer Cell Preparation Tubes, from which PBMCs were isolated by centrifugation and then cryopreserved.

The Qiagen DNeasy kit was used to extract genomic DNA both from unsorted PBMCs and from the negatively selected CD4+ and CD8+ fractions. TCR beta CDR3 regions were amplified by immunoSEQ multiplex PCR using primers annealing to V and J segments. Amplification bias was minimized using a synthetic immune receptor repertoire, and residual bias was removed computationally after sequencing. Turning to the authors' computational methods: Repertoire diversity was quantified as the Shannon entropy index using custom Python scripts. Unsorted, CD4+ and CD8+ repertoires were examined separately, except in combined analyses, for which CD4+ and CD8+ sequences were merged in silico. Clonal expansion was defined as a frequency increase of at least 2-fold after treatment compared with C1D1, and clones undetected at baseline were assigned a pseudocount of 0.5. Clones with 0 or 1 copy at C1D1 were classified as singleton clones, and clones with 2 or more copies were classified as non-singleton clones. Clones expanded in unsorted samples were annotated as CD4+, CD8+ or unknown by matching protein sequences in sorted samples from the same patient. Wilcoxon tests on paired samples were used to test diversity changes from C1D1 to C4D1. The immuneACCESS repertoire file appears here via TCRdb, limited to in-frame rearrangements. These files lack a portion of the clones; in checked studies, under half of the deficit traces to unresolved V genes, and the cause of the others is not known. The V and J calls and the clone size are those of that table, but D and trimming were determined from the DNA. Counted in this sample were tens of thousands of clones; 80% to 90% of them appeared once. Roughly 10% of the sample is in the top ten clones.

Here the sequenced sample was peripheral blood mononuclear cells (PBMCs), taken before the second cycle of nivolumab. The chain employs TRBV10-2 and TRBJ2-5; 8 bases in the middle match TRBD2. The receptor was derived from a human donor with classical Hodgkin lymphoma. The DNA sequence is given as TGCGCCAGCAGCTTTCTAGTATCCGAACCGGGACTAGGAGGGAAAGAGACCCAGTACTTC. It encodes CASSFLVSEPGLGGKETQYF.